This T cell receptor (beta chain) was identified in a study of blood T cell repertoires in COVID-19. About the research overall: Samples of COVID-19 (acute and convalescent) were obtained from the United States, Italy and Spain. Sources were T cells, B-cell-depleted T cells, or PBMCs; the material itself was cDNA or gDNA.

Generated by immunoSEQ multiplex PCR, the TCRdb table keeps only in-frame clones and is missing some. The sample consists of over 130,000 clones, roughly 84% of them appearing once. In Seattle, patients joined the study during active infection and were tracked longitudinally. CDR3 length equals 12 residues. V gave up 3 bases and J gave up 7 bases, with 9 bases separating them. The germline V gene encodes CDR1 MDHEN and CDR2 SYDVKM. The sequence derives from a man aged 25-45 years with COVID-19, enrolled during active disease. Sequenced input: peripheral blood. The chain is built from TRBV28 and TRBJ1-2, with D perhaps matching TRBD1 (5 bases). The CDR3 loop is CASSLGQGGYTF. The CDR3 DNA sequence: TGTGCCAGCAGTTTGGGGCAGGGTGGCTACACCTTC.